These 26 T cell receptor beta chains came from one sample sequenced in a study of shared clonotypes between healthy human individuals (TCRdb year 2020). Libraries were constructed by the immunoSEQ multiplex PCR assay. TCRdb holds this immuneACCESS table with in-frame rearrangements only. Some clones are missing; in checked studies, unresolved V genes explain under half, and the rest has no known cause. For this sample there are 2 million to 2.5 million clones; about 92% appear just once. Of the sample, 0.35% to 0.5% falls within the top ten clones. Sequencing was performed on naive CD4+ T cells from PBMCs. The cell subset or site label on this specimen signifies: CD45RA+ positively selected. The receptors were sampled from a man aged 18 to 30 in good health. Some clones in this sample may be carry-over from other donors' samples.

This sequence joins TRBV6-5 and TRBJ2-5; no clear D gene. Near its end, the DNA agrees better with TRBJ2-7, so the J call may be wrong. CDR1 and CDR2 (germline): MNHEY, SVGAGI. The CDR3 contains 12 residues. CDR3 nucleotides: TGTGCCAGCAGTCAAGGGTTCTACGAGCAGTACTTC. Its protein product is CASSQGFYEQYF.

The chain employs TRBV2 and TRBJ2-7; tentatively, D is TRBD1 (5 bases). This CDR3 region has 14 residues. The germline V gene has CDR1 SNHLY and CDR2 FYNNEI. Deletions cut 5 bases from V and 4 bases from J, with 15 bases between. Written as DNA, the CDR3 is TGTGCCAGCAGTACCCAGGGATTATTGTACGAGCAGTACTTC. Encoded protein: CASSTQGLLYEQYF.

The chain uses TRBV11-2 and TRBJ1-4; no clear D. Germline lookup yields CDR1 SGHAT and CDR2 FQNNGV. Deletions cut 1 base from V and 5 bases from J, with 8 bases between. This CDR3 region has 14 residues. The CDR3 nucleotides are TGTGCCAGCAGCTTAGTATACACGAATGAAAAACTGTTTTTT. Residues: CASSLVYTNEKLFF.

The V call is TRBV5-6, the J call TRBJ2-5, with 8 nucleotides matching TRBD1. Unmatched junction bases numbered 10, after V lost 4 bases and J lost 5 bases. CDR3 length equals 15 residues. The germline gives CDR1 SGHDT, CDR2 YYEEEE. Here the CDR3 reads CASSARTGPGETQYF. The CDR3, as DNA: TGTGCCAGCAGCGCACGGACAGGGCCGGGGGAGACCCAGTACTTC.

The chain joins TRBV28 to TRBJ1-4; 8 nucleotides match TRBD1. CDR1 and CDR2 (germline): MDHEN, SYDVKM. The CDR3 consists of 14 residues. V shed 4 bases and J 10 bases; nucleotides not matched to a gene: 8. This CDR3 reads CASSSTGVEGKLFF. In DNA, the CDR3 is TGTGCCAGCAGTTCGACAGGGGTTGAAGGAAAACTGTTTTTT.

The chain recombines TRBV28 with TRBJ2-1; TRBD2 matches at 8 bases. The CDR3 runs 16 residues. CDR1 and CDR2 (germline): MDHEN, SYDVKM. The V gene end was trimmed by 7 bases and the J gene end by 0 bases; junction bases not matched to a gene: 8. The CDR3 here is CASTTGGYDSYNEQFF. CDR3 nucleotide sequence: TGTGCCAGCACCACGGGGGGGTATGACTCCTACAATGAGCAGTTCTTC.

With respect to this clone: Other nucleotide sequences in the sample specify the same CDR3. This chain uses TRBV6-5 with TRBJ2-7, with 8 bases matching TRBD2. The germline CDR1 and CDR2 sequences are MNHEY and SVGAGI. With 2 bases clipped from V and 6 bases from J, the junction kept 0 bases outside the gene matches. CDR3 length equals 12 residues. The CDR3 reads CASSYRGGEQYF. The CDR3 DNA reads TGTGCCAGCAGTTACCGGGGGGGCGAGCAGTACTTC.

The chain combines TRBV16 with TRBJ1-2, with a tentative D call TRBD1 (6 bases). In germline, CDR1 is KGHSY, CDR2 FQNENV. Trimming pared 1 base from V and 3 bases from J, leaving 6 bases between. CDR3 length equals 13 residues. CDR3 nucleotide sequence: TGTGCCAGCAGCCAATACAGGGACTATGGCTACACCTTC. Translated: CASSQYRDYGYTF.

The CDR3 here is CASSLDRLSTDTQYF. Here the CDR3 DNA reads TGTGCCAGCAGCCTCGACCGCCTGAGCACAGATACGCAGTATTTT. The gene calls are TRBV6-6 and TRBJ2-3; D not certain. Germline CDR1 reads MNHNY; CDR2 reads SVGAGI (reference sequence). The CDR3 is 15 residues long. V lost 6 bases and J 0 bases, leaving 13 bases between the germline ends.

The chain links TRBV7-3 to TRBJ2-3; tentatively, D is TRBD1 (6 bases). CDR1 is SGHTA, CDR2 FQGTGA, per germline. The CDR3 totals 13 residues. V lost 5 bases to trimming and J lost 8 bases, with 14 bases between them. The chain's CDR3 is CASSPRQGITQYF. The CDR3 coding sequence is TGTGCCAGCAGCCCTCGTCAGGGGATTACGCAGTATTTT. Full variable domain (rest looked up from reference TRBV7-3 and TRBJ2-3): GAGVSQTPSNKVTEKGKYVELRCDPISGHTALYWYRQSLGQGPEFLIYFQGTGAADDSGLPNDRFFAVRPEGSVSTLKIQRTERGDSAVYLCASSPRQGITQYFGPGTRLTVL.

The gene calls are TRBV18 and TRBJ2-3; D is tentatively TRBD1 or TRBD2 (5 bases each). V shed 5 bases and J shed 2 bases, with 11 bases lying between them. This CDR3 is built from 14 residues. CDR1 is KGHSH and CDR2 is LQKENI in the germline V gene. CDR3 DNA: TGTGCCAGCTCATCGACCGGGGCCACAGATACGCAGTATTTT. Translated, it gives CASSSTGATDTQYF.

The V and J genes are TRBV18 and TRBJ2-1; 9 bases align to TRBD1. V was pared by 6 bases and J by 4 bases, with 13 bases of the junction left unmatched. The germline CDR1 and CDR2 sequences are KGHSH and LQKENI. CDR3 length: 17 amino acids. The CDR3: CASSPDRGSVRYNEQFF. In nucleotides, the CDR3 is TGTGCCAGCTCGCCTGACAGGGGGTCGGTTCGTTACAATGAGCAGTTCTTC.

The chain joins TRBV7-2 to TRBJ2-5; TRBD1 matches at 8 bases. The DNA end lines up better with TRBJ2-7; the J call may be wrong. The CDR3 length is 16 residues. In germline, CDR1 is SGHTA, CDR2 FQGNSA. The CDR3 sequence: CASSSRAGGRWYEQYF. The DNA for the CDR3 is TGTGCCAGCAGTTCCCGGGCAGGGGGCAGGTGGTACGAGCAGTACTTC.

This chain joins TRBV5-1 and TRBJ1-4; no reliable D call. Germline CDR1 and CDR2: SGHRS and YFSETQ. The CDR3 covers 14 residues. The V end was cut by 0 bases, the J end by 8 bases, with 11 bases between. The CDR3 bases are TGCGCCAGCAGCTTGGGACCCTTGGAGGAAAAACTGTTTTTT. Translation gives CASSLGPLEEKLFF.

The rearrangement joins TRBV4-3 to TRBJ2-5, with a weak D call TRBD2 (5 bases). With 0 bases removed from V and 5 bases from J, the gap between germline ends came to 10 bases. The CDR3 is 14 residues long. The V gene's germline CDR1 is LGHNA and CDR2 YSLEER. The CDR3 loop is CASSQDRGMETQYF. The CDR3 DNA follows: TGCGCCAGCAGCCAAGATCGGGGAATGGAGACCCAGTACTTC.

V usage is TRBV10-3 and J usage is TRBJ2-2, with 11 bases identical to TRBD1. The germline gives CDR1 ENHRY, CDR2 SYGVKD. V lost 7 bases, J lost 5 bases, and 9 bases stayed unmatched. The CDR3 runs to 16 residues. DNA of the CDR3: TGTGCCATCACAAGGTTCGGGACAGGGGGGACCGGGGAGCTGTTTTTT. Protein sequence: CAITRFGTGGTGELFF.

This chain uses TRBV9 with TRBJ2-1, with D unclear. Per germline, CDR1 SGDLS and CDR2 YYNGEE. This CDR3 comprises 14 residues. Deletions cut 0 bases from V and 6 bases from J, with 10 bases between. The CDR3 loop is CASSVARLPNEQFF. The CDR3 bases are TGTGCCAGCAGCGTAGCTAGGCTACCCAATGAGCAGTTCTTC. Based on the CDR3 plus reference TRBV9 and TRBJ2-1, the full variable domain is DSGVTQTPKHLITATGQRVTLRCSPRSGDLSVYWYQQSLDQGLQFLIQYYNGEERAKGNILERFSAQQFPDLHSELNLSSLELGDSALYFCASSVARLPNEQFFGPGTRLTVL.

The V gene is TRBV11-2, the J gene TRBJ1-2; no reliable D call. The germline V gene encodes CDR1 SGHAT and CDR2 FQNNGV. The V end lost 3 bases, the J end lost 0 bases, and 14 bases lay between the germline ends. The CDR3 runs to 16 residues. The CDR3 here is CASSFTSGQTNYGYTF. CDR3 coding DNA: TGTGCCAGCAGCTTCACAAGTGGGCAAACTAACTATGGCTACACCTTC.

The rearrangement joins TRBV9 to TRBJ1-4; no reliable D call. The CDR3 has 18 residues. With 3 bases removed from V and 5 bases from J, the gap between germline ends came to 23 bases. Germline V lookup: CDR1 SGDLS, CDR2 YYNGEE. The CDR3 coding sequence is TGTGCCAGCAGCGGTGGGCGTTTCTCCGATGGAAGAAATGAAAAACTGTTTTTT. Protein product: CASSGGRFSDGRNEKLFF.

In DNA, the CDR3 is TGTGCCAGCAGCGCTTCTGGAAATCAGCCCCAGCATTTT. This sequence encodes CASSASGNQPQHF. V gene TRBV7-2 combines with J gene TRBJ1-5, with no clear D. Looked up from germline, CDR1 is SGHTA and CDR2 is FQGNSA. Trimming removed 5 bases from V and 4 bases from J, with 9 bases in between. The CDR3 runs to 13 residues.

The chain combines TRBV5-1 with TRBJ2-3, with D unclear. This CDR3 region has 15 residues. V lost 1 base and J 2 bases, leaving 11 bases between the germline ends. Germline CDR1 and CDR2: SGHRS and YFSETQ. The CDR3 loop reads CASSLLGGVTDTQYF. The CDR3 DNA follows: TGCGCCAGCAGCTTGCTTGGTGGAGTCACAGATACGCAGTATTTT.

The chain joins TRBV6-1 to TRBJ1-3, with D unresolved. This CDR3 has 13 residues. V was trimmed by 7 bases and J by 1 base, leaving 8 bases between them. CDR1 and CDR2 (germline): MNHNS, SASEGT. CDR3 protein: CASKGNSGNTIYF. In nucleotides, the CDR3 is TGTGCCAGCAAGGGCAATTCTGGAAACACCATATATTTT.

On this clone: Other DNA sequences from this sample encode an identical CDR3 as well. The chain has TRBV25-1 and TRBJ1-2; D possibly corresponds to TRBD1 (6 bases). The CDR3 sequence is 13 residues long. From germline, CDR1 is MGHDK and CDR2 SYGVNS. V was cut by 4 bases and J by 2 bases, with 8 bases left in between. The CDR3 bases are TGTGCCAGCAGTGCTGGACAGAACTATGGCTACACCTTC. Translated: CASSAGQNYGYTF.

The J gene is TRBJ1-1, the V gene TRBV18, with D perhaps matching TRBD1 (5 bases). Germline V gene sequence: CDR1 KGHSH, CDR2 LQKENI. Trimming cost V 1 base and J 4 bases, with 10 bases left between them. The CDR3 consists of 14 residues. The CDR3 loop reads CASSPQGRLTEAFF. The CDR3 coding sequence is TGTGCCAGCTCACCACAGGGGCGCCTCACTGAAGCTTTCTTT.

Comment on this clone: At the DNA level, this CDR3 is encoded by other sequences in the same sample as well. The genes are TRBV4-2 and TRBJ1-4; the match to TRBD1 covers 10 bases. The junction had 3 bases not matched to a gene; V was cut back by 0 bases and J by 5 bases. Germline CDR1 is LGHNA and CDR2 is YNFKEQ. The CDR3 is 16 amino acids. In DNA, the CDR3 is TGTGCCAGCAGCCAAGATGGGGGACAGGGGAATGAAAAACTGTTTTTT. Protein: CASSQDGGQGNEKLFF.

Regarding this clone: Other DNA sequences within the sample encode an identical CDR3. The rearrangement joins TRBV18 to TRBJ1-2; no clear D gene. Trimming shortened V by 2 bases and J by 0 bases, and 7 bases separated the two germline ends. The germline gives CDR1 KGHSH, CDR2 LQKENI. The CDR3 contains 14 residues. In DNA form, the CDR3 reads TGTGCCAGCTCACCAGACGGATCTAACTATGGCTACACCTTC. Translation: CASSPDGSNYGYTF.